This T cell receptor beta chain stems from a study of Ad26.COV2.S vaccination and SARS-CoV-2 variants (dated by TCRdb to about 2021). Study-level background: Donors in the vaccine arm were drawn from COV1001, a multicentre, randomized, double-blind, placebo-controlled phase I-IIa trial testing Ad26.COV2.S in healthy adults. Trial participants were randomized into five groups of five, in which low-dose or high-dose Ad26.COV2.S was given once or twice, or placebo was given on both occasions. The TCR-sequenced set comprised about 30 samples: approximately 19 Ad26.COV2.S vaccine recipients, 5 placebo recipients and 8 SARS-CoV-2 convalescent individuals. Throughout the experiments and outcome assessment, investigators stayed blinded to trial group allocation. Ad26.COV2.S was administered intramuscularly at a dose of 5x10^10 or 1x10^11 viral particles, either as one shot or as two shots given 56 days apart. TCRbeta repertoire sequencing was used to assess the specificity and breadth of SARS-CoV-2-reactive T cell receptors after Ad26.COV2.S vaccination.

TCRbeta CDR3 regions were sequenced with the immunoSEQ Assay. After extraction, genomic DNA underwent amplification by bias-controlled multiplex PCR, followed by high-throughput sequencing. The authors processed their data as follows. To quantify the absolute abundance of every unique TCRbeta CDR3 region, sequences were collapsed and filtered. T cell fraction was estimated by normalizing TCRbeta template counts to usable DNA, with usable DNA measured through amplification of reference genes found in all nucleated cells. Repertoire TCRs were annotated as SARS-CoV-2-specific when V gene, CDR3 amino acid sequence and J gene were exactly matched to a known reactive TCR set. The reference SARS-CoV-2 TCR set came from MIRA and was filtered for enrichment in COVID-19-positive ImmuneCODE repertoires, removing public or cross-reactive TCRs. Using the MIRA antigens, annotated TCRs were further analysed by specific ORF or by position within an ORF. Breadth was defined as annotated unique rearrangements over total unique productive rearrangements; depth was the summed frequency of those rearrangements. Two-sided Wilcoxon rank-sum tests were used to compare TCR breadth between groups. In its TCRdb copy, this immuneACCESS table keeps in-frame sequences only and misses some clones. Where compared with another copy, unresolved V genes explain less than half of these, and the others have no known cause. That table gives V, J and clone size, and the DNA gave D and trimming. For this sample there are approximately 300,000 clones; about 82% appear just once. The ten largest clones add up to 2% to 2.5% of the sample.

What the authors observed across the whole study: Comparable non-spike TCR breadth was observed between vaccine and placebo recipients, consistent with only spike being contained in the vaccine. The authors noted that the TCR breadth and depth analyses may have underestimated total T cell responses. The study was not powered to compare responses between vaccine doses or regimens. After vaccination, spike-specific CD8+ and CD4+ T cell responses were reported to show substantial breadth. Compared with placebo recipients, Ad26.COV2.S recipients showed higher spike-specific TCR breadth (P = 0.0014).

This specimen's treatment or condition label, interpreted: 15 to 20 received Ad26.COV2.S at low or high dose, single or two shots; several received placebo; per-sample allocation not given. For vaccine and placebo recipients, repertoires were sequenced using samples collected on day 63 after the first injection. In Cohort 1b, 20 to 25 adults aged 18-55 years were enrolled at a single site in Boston, USA, between 29 July and 7 August 2020. Ad26.COV2.S was a replication-incompetent adenovirus type 26 vector that expressed a prefusion-stabilized SARS-CoV-2 spike protein derived from the original Wuhan strain. Points on this clone: Its recognized antigen is unknown. An end of the junction differs from the germline gene, which may be a read error.

The CDR3 contains 16 residues, cysteine and phenylalanine counted. The DNA shown is the 48-base CDR3, in frame from base 1. The CDR1 and CDR2 encoded by the germline V gene (reference sequence) are LNHNV and YYDKDF. The chain was built from TRBV15 and TRBJ2-2; the D gene may be TRBD1 or TRBD2, since each aligns over 5 bases. Sequenced material: peripheral blood, taken in a trial of Ad26.COV2.S vaccine versus placebo. The clonotype was recovered from a person aged 18-65 years who received the Ad26.COV2.S COVID-19 vaccine or a placebo. The CDR3: CATSRDLAGATEELFF. The sequenced DNA: TGTGCCACCAGCAGAGATTTGGCCGGGGCTACCGAGGAGCTGTTTTTT. When the CDR3 is completed using the reference TRBV15 and TRBJ2-2 genes on either side, the full variable domain is DAMVIQNPRYQVTQFGKPVTLSCSQTLNHNVMYWYQQKSSQAPKLLFHYYDKDFNNEADTPDNFQSRRPNTSFCFLDIRSPGLGDTAMYLCATSRDLAGATEELFFGEGSRLTVL.